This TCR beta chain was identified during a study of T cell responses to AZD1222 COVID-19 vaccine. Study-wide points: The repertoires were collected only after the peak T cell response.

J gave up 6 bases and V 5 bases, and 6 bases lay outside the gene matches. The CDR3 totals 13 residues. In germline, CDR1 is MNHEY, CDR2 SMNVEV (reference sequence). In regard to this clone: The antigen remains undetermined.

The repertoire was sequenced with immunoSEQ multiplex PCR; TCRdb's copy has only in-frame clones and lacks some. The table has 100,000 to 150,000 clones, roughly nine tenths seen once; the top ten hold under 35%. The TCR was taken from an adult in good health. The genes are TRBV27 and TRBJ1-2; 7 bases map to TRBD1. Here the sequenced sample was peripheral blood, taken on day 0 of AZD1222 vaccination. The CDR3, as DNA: TGTGCCAGCAGTAAGACAGGGTTCGATGGCTACACCTTC. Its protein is CASSKTGFDGYTF.